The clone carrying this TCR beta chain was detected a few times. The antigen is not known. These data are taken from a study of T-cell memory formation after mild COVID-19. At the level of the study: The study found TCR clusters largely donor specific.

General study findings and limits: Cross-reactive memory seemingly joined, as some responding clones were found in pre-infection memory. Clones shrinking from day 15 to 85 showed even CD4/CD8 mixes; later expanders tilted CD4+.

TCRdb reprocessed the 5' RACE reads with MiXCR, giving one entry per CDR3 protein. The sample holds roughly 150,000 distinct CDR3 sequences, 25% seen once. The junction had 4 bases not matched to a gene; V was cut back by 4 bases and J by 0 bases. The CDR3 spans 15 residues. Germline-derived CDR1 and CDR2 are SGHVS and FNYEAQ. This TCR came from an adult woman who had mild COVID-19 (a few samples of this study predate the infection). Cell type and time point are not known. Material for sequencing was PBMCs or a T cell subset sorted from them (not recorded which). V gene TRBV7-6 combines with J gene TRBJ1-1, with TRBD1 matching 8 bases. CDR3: CASSSNRGMNTEAFF. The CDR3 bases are TGTGCCAGCAGCTCGAACAGGGGGATGAACACTGAAGCTTTCTTT.